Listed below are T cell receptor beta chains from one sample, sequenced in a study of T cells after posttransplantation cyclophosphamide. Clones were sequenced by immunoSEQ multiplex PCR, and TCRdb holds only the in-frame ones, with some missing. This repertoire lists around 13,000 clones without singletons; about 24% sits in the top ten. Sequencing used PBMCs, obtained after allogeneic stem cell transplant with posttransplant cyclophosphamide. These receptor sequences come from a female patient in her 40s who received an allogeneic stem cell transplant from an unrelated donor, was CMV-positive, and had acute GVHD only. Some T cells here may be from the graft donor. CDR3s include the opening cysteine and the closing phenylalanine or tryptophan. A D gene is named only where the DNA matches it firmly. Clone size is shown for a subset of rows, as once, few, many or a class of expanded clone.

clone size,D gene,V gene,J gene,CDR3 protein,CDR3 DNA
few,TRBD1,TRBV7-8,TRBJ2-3,CASSLVPGGSTDTQYF,TGTGCCAGCAGCTTAGTCCCAGGGGGAAGCACAGATACGCAGTATTTT
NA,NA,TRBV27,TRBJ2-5,CASSLSRGQETQYF,TGTGCCAGCAGTTTGTCCCGGGGCCAAGAGACCCAGTACTTC
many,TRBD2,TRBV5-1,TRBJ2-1,CASRRLAGSNSYNEQFF,TGCGCCAGCAGGAGACTAGCGGGGTCCAACTCCTACAATGAGCAGTTCTTC
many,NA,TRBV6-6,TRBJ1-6,CASSYSGRGDSPLHF,TGTGCCAGCAGTTACTCCGGCAGGGGTGATTCACCCCTCCACTTT
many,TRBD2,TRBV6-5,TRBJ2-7,CASRPTSGFPYEQYF,TGTGCCAGCAGGCCGACTAGCGGGTTCCCCTACGAGCAGTACTTC
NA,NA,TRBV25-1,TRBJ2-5,CASRGGEETQYF,TGTGCCAGCAGGGGAGGTGAAGAGACCCAGTACTTC
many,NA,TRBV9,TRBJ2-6,CASSVVATSGANVLTF,TGTGCCAGCAGCGTAGTGGCCACCTCTGGGGCCAACGTCCTGACTTTC
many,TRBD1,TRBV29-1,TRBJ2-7,CSGTGQGYEQYF,TGCAGCGGGACTGGACAGGGCTACGAGCAGTACTTC
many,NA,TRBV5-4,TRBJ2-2,CASSFDRGTGELFF,TGTGCCAGCAGCTTTGATCGCGGGACCGGGGAGCTGTTTTTT
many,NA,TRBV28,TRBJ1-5,CATSGSGSGNQPQHF,TGTGCCACCAGTGGAAGTGGGAGCGGGAATCAGCCCCAGCATTTT
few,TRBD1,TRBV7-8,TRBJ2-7,CASSLWTGEPYEQYF,TGTGCCAGCAGCTTATGGACAGGGGAACCCTACGAGCAGTACTTC
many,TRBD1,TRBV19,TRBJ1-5,CASSVPGQGFHSNQPQHF,TGTGCCAGTAGTGTACCGGGACAGGGGTTTCATAGCAATCAGCCCCAGCATTTT
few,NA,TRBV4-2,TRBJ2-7,CASSQGSGAVHEQYF,TGTGCCAGCAGCCAAGGGTCTGGGGCAGTCCACGAGCAGTACTTC
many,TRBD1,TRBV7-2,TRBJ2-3,CASSLVRGQHTQYF,TGTGCCAGCAGCTTGGTCAGGGGGCAACATACGCAGTATTTT
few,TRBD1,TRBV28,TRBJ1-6,CASSLGDRGLPLHF,TGTGCCAGCAGTTTAGGTGACAGGGGGTTACCCCTCCACTTT
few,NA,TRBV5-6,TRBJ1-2,CASSLRSSYTF,TGTGCCAGCAGCTTGAGGAGTAGCTACACCTTC
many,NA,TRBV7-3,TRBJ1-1,CASSKRVVEAFF,TGTGCCAGCAGTAAACGGGTTGTTGAAGCTTTCTTT
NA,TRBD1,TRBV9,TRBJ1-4,CASTEGGGTGDRVVTNEKLFF,TGTGCCAGCACCGAGGGGGGTGGGACAGGGGACAGGGTAGTAACTAATGAAAAACTGTTTTTT
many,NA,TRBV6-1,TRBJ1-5,CATRETASNQPQHF,TGTGCCACCCGGGAAACAGCTAGCAATCAGCCCCAGCATTTT
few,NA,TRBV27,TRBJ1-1,CASSLSIRGGTEAFF,TGTGCCAGCAGTTTATCGATAAGGGGAGGCACTGAAGCTTTCTTT
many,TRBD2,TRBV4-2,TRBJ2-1,CASSQEIQRGHNEQFF,TGTGCCAGCAGCCAAGAGATCCAGCGGGGGCACAATGAGCAGTTCTTC
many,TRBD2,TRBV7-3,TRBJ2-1,CASSGSGEQFF,TGTGCCAGCAGCGGTAGCGGGGAGCAGTTCTTC
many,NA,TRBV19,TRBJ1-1,CASTYRVLGVDTEAFF,TGTGCCAGTACCTATAGAGTCCTAGGGGTGGACACTGAAGCTTTCTTT
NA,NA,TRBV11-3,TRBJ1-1,CASSLEFGTEAFF,TGTGCCAGCAGCTTAGAGTTCGGCACTGAAGCTTTCTTT
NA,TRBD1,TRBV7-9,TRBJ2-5,CASSKLGTGGQETQYF,TGTGCCAGCAGCAAACTCGGGACAGGGGGTCAAGAGACCCAGTACTTC
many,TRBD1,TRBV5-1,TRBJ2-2,CASSSQKGQMNTGELFF,TGCGCCAGCAGCTCGCAGAAGGGACAGATGAACACCGGGGAGCTGTTTTTT
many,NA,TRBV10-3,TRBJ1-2,CAISEQAIYGYTF,TGTGCCATCAGTGAGCAGGCCATCTATGGCTACACCTTC
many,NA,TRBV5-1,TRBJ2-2,CASSLLPTANTGELFF,TGCGCCAGCAGCTTGTTACCGACAGCGAACACCGGGGAGCTGTTTTTT
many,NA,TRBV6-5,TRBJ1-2,CASSYSGPAGGYTF,TGTGCCAGCAGTTACTCGGGGCCCGCTGGGGGCTACACCTTC
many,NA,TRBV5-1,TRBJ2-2,CASSSSQGPLNTGELFF,TGCGCCAGCAGCTCCTCTCAGGGCCCATTGAACACCGGGGAGCTGTTTTTT
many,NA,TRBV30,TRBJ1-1,CASTGVSTEAFF,TGTGCCTCCACAGGAGTTTCCACTGAAGCTTTCTTT
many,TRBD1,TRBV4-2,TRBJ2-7,CASSQATGTGFWGEQYF,TGTGCCAGCAGCCAAGCGACCGGGACAGGGTTTTGGGGGGAGCAGTACTTC
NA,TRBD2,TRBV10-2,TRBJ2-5,CASRGLAGVGETQYF,TGCGCCAGCCGGGGACTAGCGGGGGTAGGAGAGACCCAGTACTTC
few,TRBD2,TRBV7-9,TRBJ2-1,CASTSAGAYNEQFF,TGTGCCAGCACCTCAGCGGGAGCCTACAATGAGCAGTTCTTC
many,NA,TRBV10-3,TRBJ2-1,CAISESEGPGYNEQFF,TGTGCCATCAGTGAGTCGGAAGGCCCCGGGTACAATGAGCAGTTCTTC
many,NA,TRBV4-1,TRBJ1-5,CASSQGELSNQPQHF,TGCGCCAGCAGCCAAGGGGAGTTGAGCAATCAGCCCCAGCATTTT